Listed below are T cell receptor beta chains from one sample, sequenced in a study of T-cell reconstitution after alpha-beta-depleted transplantation in children. TCRdb ran MiXCR on the PCR reads and lists one entry per CDR3 protein. The sample includes around 370,000 distinct CDR3 sequences, about a tenth of them seen just once. The sample was PBMCs from the stem cell graft donor, taken from the stem cell graft. The receptor source for this set is a human donor who donated a stem cell graft to a child with acute lymphoblastic leukemia. Each CDR3 is given without its conserved first and last residue.

ASSLLAGASYNEQF,TRBV7-3,14
ASSYTGVGEQF,TRBV6-2/TRBV6-3,11
ASSYGGASNEQF,TRBV6-2/TRBV6-3,12
ASSPPGQGIHEQY,TRBV5-1,13
ASSLIPQAPIQY,TRBV12-3/TRBV12-4,12
ASSPTPSSYNSPLH,TRBV27,14
ASSRWESGRTYEQY,TRBV7-9,14
ARSTDTQY,TRBV27,8
ASSYGAGGPIYEQY,TRBV27,14
ASQLQGLGNEKLF,TRBV5-1,13
ASREIRVGGNEQF,TRBV27,13
SVPGTDSYEQY,TRBV29-1,11
ASSYTGETKNIQY,TRBV6-2/TRBV6-3,13
ASSANHRGSYQPQH,TRBV27,14
ASSSGGSGFTDTQY,TRBV5-1,14
ASSPYPGRGKTEAF,TRBV12-3/TRBV12-4,14
AISSGLAGGYEQY,TRBV10-3,13
ASSLTNAGQGSYEQY,TRBV7-9,15
ASSSLAGLYNEQF,TRBV12-3/TRBV12-4,13
ASSPTGGSTDTQY,TRBV7-9,13
ATSRDLAALADPYEQY,TRBV15,16
ASSLGTAKNGYT,TRBV7-2,12
ASSFKLYNEQF,TRBV7-9,11
ASRMTGGLNTEAF,TRBV28,13
ASATTSTDTQY,TRBV5-1,11
SAPRVSGSSYNEQF,TRBV20-1,14
ASGTGPTYEQY,TRBV5-1,11